This TCR beta chain is drawn from a study of control samples from healthy donors and cancer patients. Sequenced by immunoSEQ multiplex PCR; TCRdb stores in-frame clones only, minus some. This sample has about 82,000 clones, with approximately 87% found just once. The clonotype was recovered from a man aged 45 to 65 in good health. Sequencing was done on a sample of blood.

The CDR3 DNA follows: TGCGCCAGTCGTATGAAGGTCCCCGAGAGCAATCAGCCCCAGCATTTT. As protein: CASRMKVPESNQPQHF. V and J are TRBV5-1 and TRBJ1-5, with no clear D. V lost 8 bases to trimming and J lost 1 base, with 19 bases between them. The CDR3 has 16 amino acids. CDR1 SGHRS and CDR2 YFSETQ come from the germline V gene.